The 19 T cell receptor beta chains presented below share a single source sample, sequenced in a study of cytomegalovirus exposure and HLA in healthy donors. The PCR used 60 Vbeta and 13 Jbeta primers. TCRdb's table, derived via immunoSEQ multiplex PCR, lists solely in-frame clones and lacks some. The table includes some 95,000 clones, over 75% detected once. The sequencing sample was made of PBMCs. The receptors shown here come from a man between 25 and 39 years old in good health and CMV-seronegative.

This clone was counted only a few times. The sample has other DNA sequences that encode this CDR3 too. The chain employs TRBV2 and TRBJ2-4; D is perhaps TRBD2 (5 bases). V shed 8 bases and J shed 6 bases, with 5 bases lying between them. This CDR3 spans 10 amino acids. Germline loops: CDR1 SNHLY, CDR2 FYNNEI. CDR3 DNA sequence: TGTGCCAGCGGAGGAAACATTCAGTACTTC. Its translation: CASGGNIQYF. Drawing the rest from reference TRBV2 and TRBJ2-4, the complete variable domain is EPEVTQTPSHQVTQMGQEVILRCVPISNHLYFYWYRQILGQKVEFLVSFYNNEISEKSEIFDDQFSVERPDGSNFTLKIRSTKLEDSAMYFCASGGNIQYFGAGTRLSVL.

V is TRBV28 and J is TRBJ2-7; TRBD1 matches 7 bases. The trim removed 6 bases at V and 5 bases at J, leaving 7 bases unmatched. Per germline, CDR1 MDHEN and CDR2 SYDVKM. This CDR3 contains 13 residues. The CDR3 DNA is TGTGCCAGCAGCGCATCCCAGGGGGACGAGCAGTACTTC. Protein sequence: CASSASQGDEQYF.

The chain recombines TRBV7-2 with TRBJ1-1, with TRBD1 matching over 12 bases. This CDR3 has 15 residues. CDR1 and CDR2 from the germline V gene are SGHTA and FQGNSA. Trimming cost V 6 bases and J 4 bases; bases outside gene matches: 6. The CDR3 nucleotides are TGTGCCAGCAGTTCCCGGGACAGGGGGCTCACTGAAGCTTTCTTT. The encoded protein is CASSSRDRGLTEAFF.

The chain employs TRBV6-6 and TRBJ1-2; TRBD1 matches 7 bases. This CDR3 is 15 amino acids long. The germline CDR1 and CDR2 sequences are MNHNY and SVGAGI (reference sequence). Trimming cost V 8 bases and J 0 bases; bases outside gene matches: 9. This chain's CDR3 is CASGGQELSNYGYTF. DNA of the CDR3: TGTGCCAGCGGAGGACAGGAACTCTCTAACTATGGCTACACCTTC.

The rearrangement links TRBV2 to TRBJ1-2; TRBD1 aligns across 8 bases. From germline, CDR1 is SNHLY and CDR2 FYNNEI. The CDR3 totals 15 residues. The V segment lost 8 bases and the J segment 1 base; nucleotides outside the gene matches: 9. Written as DNA, the CDR3 is TGTGCCAGCTCGGGTAGGACAGGGTTTAACTATGGCTACACCTTC. Encoded protein: CASSGRTGFNYGYTF.

The V call is TRBV30, the J call TRBJ2-7, with 10 bases fitting TRBD1. Trimming took 2 bases from V and 6 from J; bases not matched to a gene: 4. CDR3 size: 13 residues. Germline lookup yields CDR1 GTSNPN and CDR2 SVGIG (reference sequence). The CDR3 sequence: CAWSPDRGSEQYF. As DNA, the CDR3 is TGTGCCTGGAGTCCGGACAGGGGGAGCGAGCAGTACTTC.

The V gene is TRBV6-1, the J gene TRBJ1-1, with TRBD1 matching over 8 bases. There are 13 residues in the CDR3. J lost 7 bases, V lost 11 bases, and 12 bases had no gene match. The germline gives CDR1 MNHNS, CDR2 SASEGT. This CDR3 reads CAAGQGAVCEAFF. The CDR3 DNA follows: TGTGCCGCGGGCCAGGGGGCCGTTTGTGAAGCTTTCTTT.

This sequence joins TRBV25-1 and TRBJ1-2; 12 bases fit TRBD1. The CDR3 runs 14 residues. Germline V gives CDR1 MGHDK, CDR2 SYGVNS. With 9 bases clipped from V and 4 bases from J, the junction kept 6 bases outside the gene matches. CDR3 region: CASYGTGGVYGYTF. The CDR3 DNA sequence: TGTGCCAGTTATGGGACAGGGGGCGTCTATGGCTACACCTTC.

A few counts support this clone. The chain employs TRBV6-1 and TRBJ2-3; the match to TRBD1 covers 8 bases. The CDR3 runs 15 residues. Germline V gene data show CDR1 as MNHNS and CDR2 as SASEGT. Losses at the gene ends were 1 base for V and 2 bases for J; bases not matched to a gene: 2. CDR3 sequence reads: CASSEGTGHTDTQYF. CDR3 bases: TGTGCCAGCAGTGAAGGGACAGGGCACACAGATACGCAGTATTTT.

Turning to this clone: Compared with germline, one end of the junction differs, possibly owing to a read error. The chain is built from TRBV19 and TRBJ2-6; D call uncertain. CDR3 length: 16 residues. Germline V gene data show CDR1 as LNHDA and CDR2 as SQIVND (reference sequence). The CDR3 region has the DNA TGTGCCAGTAGAATAGAGACACACTCTGGGGCCAACGTCCTGACTTTC. It encodes CASRIETHSGANVLTF.

CDR3: CASSLRSKMSDRARTEAFF. The CDR3 nucleotides are TGCGCCAGCAGCTTGCGATCAAAGATGTCAGACAGGGCAAGGACTGAAGCTTTCTTT. The V and J genes are TRBV5-1 and TRBJ1-1; 7 bases line up with TRBD1. The CDR3 spans 19 residues. V trimming: 1 base; J trimming: 5 bases; junction bases outside the gene matches: 20. Germline V gene sequence: CDR1 SGHRS, CDR2 YFSETQ.

The chain combines TRBV27 with TRBJ2-3, with 7 bases lining up with TRBD1. The V gene's germline CDR1 is MNHEY and CDR2 SMNVEV (reference sequence). This CDR3 is 17 amino acids long. V was clipped by 6 bases and J by 2 bases; unmatched bases: 14. The CDR3 nucleotides are TGTGCCAGCAGCTTGAGATGGGACAGCTATAACACAGATACGCAGTATTTT. Translation gives CASSLRWDSYNTDTQYF.

The chain has TRBV6-5 and TRBJ2-6, with TRBD2 as a possible D gene (6 bases). V shed 2 bases and J shed 4 bases, with 9 bases lying between them. The length of the CDR3 is 15 residues. Germline CDR1 reads MNHEY; CDR2 reads SVGAGI. The DNA for the CDR3 is TGTGCCAGCAGTTACGGGACTGTGGGGGCCAACGTCCTGACTTTC. Protein product: CASSYGTVGANVLTF.

The V and J genes are TRBV27 and TRBJ1-1, with 8 nucleotides matching TRBD1. V shed 5 bases, J shed 4 bases, and the junction held 0 bases outside the gene matches. The germline V gene has CDR1 MNHEY and CDR2 SMNVEV (reference sequence). This CDR3 contains 12 residues. Here the CDR3 DNA reads TGTGCCAGCAGTACAGGGGGCACTGAAGCTTTCTTT. Encoded protein: CASSTGGTEAFF.

This chain uses TRBV5-4 with TRBJ2-5; 9 positions agree with TRBD1. The CDR3 sequence is 15 residues long. The germline CDR1 and CDR2 sequences are SGHNT and YYREEE (reference sequence). The V gene end was trimmed by 3 bases and the J gene end by 4 bases; junction bases not matched to a gene: 7. The CDR3 here is CASSSLQGAGETQYF. CDR3 nucleotide sequence: TGTGCCAGCAGCTCACTACAGGGGGCCGGAGAGACCCAGTACTTC.

V gene TRBV7-8 combines with J gene TRBJ1-1; D might be TRBD1 (6 bases). The germline V and J ends were trimmed by 3 bases and 5 bases, with 16 bases remaining between them. The germline V gene has CDR1 SGHVS and CDR2 FQNEAQ. The CDR3 extends over 15 amino acids. Written as DNA, the CDR3 is TGTGCCAGCAGCTTTTCCGCGGACAGAACGACTGAAGCTTTCTTT. Translation gives CASSFSADRTTEAFF.

This rearrangement joins TRBV19 to TRBJ2-6; D not certain. The length of the CDR3 is 15 residues. Germline V lookup: CDR1 LNHDA, CDR2 SQIVND (reference sequence). V was pared by 2 bases and J by 0 bases, with 5 bases between. CDR3 DNA: TGTGCCAGTAGTATACCCCACTCTGGGGCCAACGTCCTGACTTTC. Its protein product is CASSIPHSGANVLTF.

J is TRBJ2-1 and V is TRBV7-6; D perhaps matches TRBD2 (6 bases). Deletions cut 5 bases from V and 4 bases from J, with 21 bases between. Germline CDR1 and CDR2: SGHVS and FNYEAQ. This CDR3 comprises 17 residues. CDR3 coding DNA: TGTGCCAGCAGCACCATCGCTAGCGTCGTAAAATACAATGAGCAGTTCTTC. Translating gives CASSTIASVVKYNEQFF.

This clone was detected only once. This sequence joins TRBV11-3 and TRBJ2-3, with no clear D. V was clipped by 1 base and J by 0 bases, with 17 bases between them. Germline-derived CDR1 and CDR2 are SGHNT and YENEEA. This CDR3 comprises 18 residues. The CDR3 is CASSLGLPLGISTDTQYF. CDR3 in DNA: TGTGCCAGCAGCTTAGGGCTACCGCTAGGCATAAGCACAGATACGCAGTATTTT.